Listed below are T cell receptor beta chains from one sample, sequenced in a study of T cell responses to AZD1222 COVID-19 vaccine. Only in-frame clones appear in the TCRdb table, and some are missing; sequencing was by immunoSEQ multiplex PCR. This table holds about 130,000 clones, roughly 90% found once. The sample in question was peripheral blood, obtained 28 days after the second AZD1222 dose. Receptor source: an adult who received the AZD1222 COVID-19 vaccine. Both conserved end residues are part of each CDR3. The order of the fields is CDR3 length, V gene, J gene, CDR3 protein.

15	TRBV19	TRBJ1-3	CASSPPGLVGNTIYF
14	TRBV2	TRBJ2-2	CASRRTSGTGELFF
12	TRBV5-5	TRBJ2-3	CASSLFTDTQYF
14	TRBV21-1	TRBJ2-7	CASSRGQGLYEQYF
14	TRBV18	TRBJ2-7	CASSPWTKSYEQYF
20	TRBV5-5	TRBJ2-6	CASSSYGTGATVSGANVLTF
16	TRBV6-2/TRBV6-3	TRBJ2-1	CASSYRVERGNNEQFF
18	TRBV5-1	TRBJ2-2	CASSLPGTSGRGSGELFF
10	TRBV20-1	TRBJ1-4	CSARDEKLFF
15	TRBV10-3	TRBJ2-7	CAIRGTSESPYEQYF
14	TRBV5-1	TRBJ1-2	CASSLEGTGEGYTF
12	TRBV6-5	TRBJ1-5	CASRRQNQPQHF
12	TRBV5-1	TRBJ2-7	CASMKDTYEQYF
15	TRBV9	TRBJ2-7	CASSVEGGISYEQYF
16	TRBV7-9	TRBJ1-1	CASSLLGLGGVSTAFF
18	TRBV4-2	TRBJ2-2	CASSQEAGLAGATGELFF
13	TRBV9	TRBJ1-2	CASSVAGNYGYTF
15	TRBV29-1	TRBJ2-1	CSVDLLAYTVNEQFF
15	TRBV9	TRBJ1-4	CASSVTGTGVEKLFF
12	TRBV2	TRBJ2-2	CASSVYTGELFF
13	TRBV29-1	TRBJ1-2	CSVLMGSGYGYTF
12	TRBV5-8	TRBJ1-5	CASSLGNQPQHF
15	TRBV5-1	TRBJ2-7	CASSPGLSIEYEQYF
15	TRBV5-1	TRBJ2-2	CASSLGGSSTGELFF
13	TRBV5-8	TRBJ1-5	CASSFSIGQPQHF
15	TRBV7-9	TRBJ2-3	CASSLNFISTDTQYF
17	TRBV28	TRBJ1-2	CASSPYYRGSGFYGYTF
17	TRBV5-4	TRBJ2-2	CASSFSGGSRYTGELFF
15	TRBV11-3	TRBJ2-3	CASSPFGGLTDTQYF
18	TRBV11-3	TRBJ2-1	CASSLGPLGAGGKNEQFF
15	TRBV11-1	TRBJ1-6	CASSLAPTVNSPLHF
13	TRBV6-6	TRBJ2-2	CASSPDATGELFF
15	TRBV19	TRBJ1-2	CASSSTWTGLYGYTF
14	TRBV30	TRBJ2-7	CAWSANSDPYEQYF
15	TRBV6-5	TRBJ1-5	CASSPFRQTRGSQHF
13	TRBV5-6	TRBJ2-7	CASSYGTGDEQYF
14	TRBV19	TRBJ1-1	CASSITGEDTEAFF
15	TRBV9	TRBJ2-1	CASSVAPQGYNEQFF
15	TRBV19	TRBJ2-1	CASSIIMARYNEQFF
16	TRBV5-4	TRBJ1-4	CASSKGVLATNEKLFF
14	TRBV7-9	TRBJ2-7	CASRTSGSIYEQYF
19	TRBV23-1	TRBJ1-3	CASSQWRRGQSHSGNTIYF
13	TRBV19	TRBJ2-5	CASSISNQETQYF
14	TRBV18	TRBJ2-7	CASSPASTLYEQYF
15	TRBV5-1	TRBJ1-1	CASSSMGLMNTEAFF
13	TRBV6-5	TRBJ1-1	CASSTTANTEAFF
16	TRBV18	TRBJ2-6	CASSRDRGRWANVLTF
17	TRBV30	TRBJ1-3	CAWRPRRARGSGNTIYF
15	TRBV2	TRBJ2-2	CASRGTGGGTGELFF
14	TRBV6-5	TRBJ1-2	CASSSSRTLYGYTF
14	TRBV5-1	TRBJ2-7	CASSLRGFSYEQYF
14	TRBV2	TRBJ1-5	CASVDRAPIQPQHF
15	TRBV4-1	TRBJ1-2	CASSLPGQGAWGYTF
15	TRBV2	TRBJ1-5	CASSEEGAGIQPQHF
16	TRBV6-5	TRBJ1-3	CASSYQQERPGNTIYF
14	TRBV4-2	TRBJ2-7	CASSQVPGAGEQYF